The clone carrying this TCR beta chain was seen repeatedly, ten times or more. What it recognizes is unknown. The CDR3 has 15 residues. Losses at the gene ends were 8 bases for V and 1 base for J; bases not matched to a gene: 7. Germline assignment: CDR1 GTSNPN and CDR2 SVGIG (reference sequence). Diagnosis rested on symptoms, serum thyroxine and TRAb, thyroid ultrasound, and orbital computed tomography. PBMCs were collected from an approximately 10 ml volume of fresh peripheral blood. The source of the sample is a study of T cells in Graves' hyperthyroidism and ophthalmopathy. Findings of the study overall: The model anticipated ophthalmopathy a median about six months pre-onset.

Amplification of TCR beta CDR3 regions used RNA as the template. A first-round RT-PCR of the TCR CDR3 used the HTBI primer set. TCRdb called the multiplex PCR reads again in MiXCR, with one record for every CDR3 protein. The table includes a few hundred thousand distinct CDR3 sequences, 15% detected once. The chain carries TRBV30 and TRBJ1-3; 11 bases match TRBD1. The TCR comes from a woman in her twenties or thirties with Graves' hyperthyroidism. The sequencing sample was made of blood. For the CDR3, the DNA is TGTGCCCGGGAAGGACAGGGGGCGTCTGGAAACACCATATATTTT. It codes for CAREGQGASGNTIYF.